A single TCR beta chain is shown here with its context. The target antigen is unknown. The sample carries other DNA sequences with the same CDR3. This record comes from a study of cytomegalovirus exposure and HLA in healthy donors. General observations from the study: Researchers had no immune exposure information except CMV serostatus available. Analysis performed later found more than 15,000 TCR beta sequences associated with HLA alleles at 0.05 false discovery rate. When analyzed later, a missense DCLRE1C variant was found to be linked to TCR beta V- and J-gene trimming.

This CDR3 comprises 12 residues. With 8 bases removed from V and 4 bases from J, the gap between germline ends came to 11 bases. Germline V gives CDR1 MNHEY, CDR2 SVGAGI. Primers for the PCR totalled 60 Vbeta and 13 Jbeta. This table comes from immunoSEQ multiplex PCR, and its TCRdb copy is limited to in-frame clones, with some not included. This table has about 94,000 clones, over 65% appearing once. The sequenced sample was PBMCs. This chain links TRBV6-5 with TRBJ1-1; TRBD1 is a possible D gene (5 bases). The clonotype comes from a human donor in good health. The DNA of the CDR3 is TGTGCCAGCCGGGGGTCGGCCACTGAAGCTTTCTTT. It encodes CASRGSATEAFF.